The rows below give T cell receptor beta chains drawn from one sample of a study of shared clonotypes between healthy human individuals. Sequenced by immunoSEQ multiplex PCR; TCRdb stores in-frame clones only, minus some. Found here are around 500,000 clones, 75% to 85% of them singletons; the top ten hold 13%. The material sequenced was PBMCs. Source of these receptors: a woman in her forties in good health. Some clones in this sample may be carry-over from other donors' samples. The CDR3 runs from the conserved cysteine through the conserved F or W. A D gene is named only where the DNA matches it firmly. A clone size is listed for some rows: how often the clone was seen (once, few, many), or a class if it is expanded.

j_gene: TRBJ2-3
v_gene: TRBV4-2
abundance: -
d_gene: -
CDR3nt: TGTGCCAGCAGCCCTTCTGAGCGGAACACAGATACGCAGTATTTT
CDR3aa: CASSPSERNTDTQYF

j_gene: TRBJ2-5
v_gene: TRBV7-7
abundance: -
d_gene: -
CDR3nt: TGTGCTAGCAGCTTAGTTGGAGGGATCCAAGAGACCCAGTACTTC
CDR3aa: CASSLVGGIQETQYF

j_gene: TRBJ2-2
v_gene: TRBV6-4
abundance: -
d_gene: TRBD1
CDR3nt: TGTGCCAGCAGTACCGAAACAGGGGCCGGGGAGCTGTTTTTT
CDR3aa: CASSTETGAGELFF

j_gene: TRBJ1-3
v_gene: TRBV30
abundance: -
d_gene: -
CDR3nt: TGTGCCTGGAGTGTGGAATTCCGCTCTGGAAACACCATATATTTT
CDR3aa: CAWSVEFRSGNTIYF

j_gene: TRBJ2-7
v_gene: TRBV6-5
abundance: -
d_gene: -
CDR3nt: TGTGCCAGCAGTTACAGGCCTCTGGGAGCCTACGAGCAGTACTTC
CDR3aa: CASSYRPLGAYEQYF

j_gene: TRBJ1-3
v_gene: TRBV7-9
abundance: -
d_gene: -
CDR3nt: TGTGCCAGCAGCTTACCCGTCCGGGGTCTCTCTGGAAACACCATATATTTT
CDR3aa: CASSLPVRGLSGNTIYF

j_gene: TRBJ2-7
v_gene: TRBV7-8
abundance: -
d_gene: -
CDR3nt: TGTGCCAGCAGCTTGACCCGGGGGCCCTACGAGCAGTACTTC
CDR3aa: CASSLTRGPYEQYF

j_gene: TRBJ2-3
v_gene: TRBV7-9
abundance: few
d_gene: -
CDR3nt: TGTGCCAGCAGCCCTCGGGTCCTCGCCGGCACAGATACGCAGTATTTT
CDR3aa: CASSPRVLAGTDTQYF

j_gene: TRBJ2-5
v_gene: TRBV9
abundance: -
d_gene: TRBD2
CDR3nt: TGTGCCAGCAGCGTAGGTACTAGCGGGAGATGGGTCAGAGAGACCCAGTACTTC
CDR3aa: CASSVGTSGRWVRETQYF

j_gene: TRBJ2-1
v_gene: TRBV11-3
abundance: -
d_gene: -
CDR3nt: TGTGCCAGCCAATTGGGAGCGGAATACAATGAGCAGTTCTTC
CDR3aa: CASQLGAEYNEQFF

j_gene: TRBJ1-1
v_gene: TRBV18
abundance: few
d_gene: -
CDR3nt: TGTGCCAGCTCCCCCTCAGACCGGGCTGCTTTCTTT
CDR3aa: CASSPSDRAAFF

j_gene: TRBJ1-1
v_gene: TRBV5-1
abundance: -
d_gene: TRBD1
CDR3nt: TGCGCCAGCAGAGTGACAGGGGGGGACACTGAAGCTTTCTTT
CDR3aa: CASRVTGGDTEAFF

j_gene: TRBJ1-1
v_gene: TRBV7-9
abundance: -
d_gene: -
CDR3nt: TGTGCCAGCAGCTTATGGAGGGGGAGGCTCCCGAACACTGAAGCTTTCTTT
CDR3aa: CASSLWRGRLPNTEAFF

j_gene: TRBJ2-1
v_gene: TRBV7-3
abundance: -
d_gene: TRBD2
CDR3nt: TGTGCCACACGCGGTGGGCGGGAGGGTACACATGAGCAGTTCTTC
CDR3aa: CATRGGREGTHEQFF

j_gene: TRBJ2-7
v_gene: TRBV7-2
abundance: -
d_gene: -
CDR3nt: TGTGCCAGCAGCCCCCCCGGGTTCTCGGAGCAGTACTTC
CDR3aa: CASSPPGFSEQYF

j_gene: TRBJ2-7
v_gene: TRBV11-2
abundance: once
d_gene: -
CDR3nt: TGTGCCAGCAGCTCCCCCGCCGGGGCGGACGAGCAGTACTTC
CDR3aa: CASSSPAGADEQYF

j_gene: TRBJ2-5
v_gene: TRBV6-5
abundance: -
d_gene: -
CDR3nt: TGTGCCAGCGAGGGTTTTAAACAAGAGACCCAGTACTTC
CDR3aa: CASEGFKQETQYF

j_gene: TRBJ2-7
v_gene: TRBV19
abundance: -
d_gene: -
CDR3nt: TGTGCCAGTAGTATAAAGGGAGGGACAGTCTCCTACGAGCAGTACTTC
CDR3aa: CASSIKGGTVSYEQYF

j_gene: TRBJ1-1
v_gene: TRBV11-2
abundance: -
d_gene: TRBD1
CDR3nt: TGTGCCAGCAGCTCCGGGACAGGGGTGAGAACTGAAGCTTTCTTT
CDR3aa: CASSSGTGVRTEAFF

j_gene: TRBJ1-5
v_gene: TRBV7-2
abundance: -
d_gene: -
CDR3nt: TGTGCCAGCAGCTCCTTAGGGCAGCCCCAGCATTTT
CDR3aa: CASSSLGQPQHF

j_gene: TRBJ1-3
v_gene: TRBV7-2
abundance: -
d_gene: -
CDR3nt: TGTGCCAGCAGCCCATTTGGATGGGGGGCTGGAAACACCATATATTTT
CDR3aa: CASSPFGWGAGNTIYF

j_gene: TRBJ2-3
v_gene: TRBV5-4
abundance: -
d_gene: -
CDR3nt: TGTGCCAGCAGCTTGGAGGCAGATACGCAGTATTTT
CDR3aa: CASSLEADTQYF

j_gene: TRBJ1-5
v_gene: TRBV11-2
abundance: -
d_gene: TRBD1
CDR3nt: TGTGCCAGCAGCTTAGAGCGGACAGGGCTCCAGCATTTT
CDR3aa: CASSLERTGLQHF

j_gene: TRBJ2-1
v_gene: TRBV28
abundance: -
d_gene: -
CDR3nt: TGTGCCAGCAGTCGGACAGCGTCCTACAATGAGCAGTTCTTC
CDR3aa: CASSRTASYNEQFF

j_gene: TRBJ2-5
v_gene: TRBV7-8
abundance: once
d_gene: -
CDR3nt: TGTGCCAGCAGCTTAGGTGGGCAGGGGGAGACCCAGTACTTC
CDR3aa: CASSLGGQGETQYF

j_gene: TRBJ2-7
v_gene: TRBV7-9
abundance: few
d_gene: TRBD2
CDR3nt: TGTGCCAGCAGCCCTACCCTCCGGCTAGCGGGTGGCGAGCAGTACTTC
CDR3aa: CASSPTLRLAGGEQYF

j_gene: TRBJ1-5
v_gene: TRBV18
abundance: -
d_gene: -
CDR3nt: TGTGCCAGCTCAACCCTTGGGGACACTAATCAGCCCCAGCATTTT
CDR3aa: CASSTLGDTNQPQHF

j_gene: TRBJ2-1
v_gene: TRBV5-4
abundance: -
d_gene: TRBD2
CDR3nt: TGTGCCAGCAGCCCCGGACTAGCGGGAGCAGTTGAGCAGTTCTTC
CDR3aa: CASSPGLAGAVEQFF

j_gene: TRBJ2-7
v_gene: TRBV5-6
abundance: -
d_gene: TRBD1
CDR3nt: TGTGCCAGCAGATCCAGACAGGGGGCCGCACACTCCTACGAGCAGTACTTC
CDR3aa: CASRSRQGAAHSYEQYF

j_gene: TRBJ2-5
v_gene: TRBV7-2
abundance: -
d_gene: -
CDR3nt: TGTGCCAGCAGCTCTTACCGGGAGACCCAGTACTTC
CDR3aa: CASSSYRETQYF

j_gene: TRBJ2-7
v_gene: TRBV11-3
abundance: -
d_gene: TRBD1
CDR3nt: TGTGCCAGCAGCTTCGACAGGGATTACGAGCAGTACTTC
CDR3aa: CASSFDRDYEQYF

j_gene: TRBJ2-1
v_gene: TRBV20-1
abundance: -
d_gene: -
CDR3nt: TGCAGTGCTCATGACGTAGATGAGCAGTTCTTC
CDR3aa: CSAHDVDEQFF

j_gene: TRBJ1-1
v_gene: TRBV5-1
abundance: -
d_gene: -
CDR3nt: TGCGCCAGCAGCGAGGAACCGGGACAAAAGAACACTGAAGCTTTCTTT
CDR3aa: CASSEEPGQKNTEAFF

j_gene: TRBJ1-5
v_gene: TRBV28
abundance: -
d_gene: -
CDR3nt: TGTGCCAGCAGTTCCCCGGGACATTATAGCAATCAGCCCCAGCATTTT
CDR3aa: CASSSPGHYSNQPQHF

j_gene: TRBJ2-1
v_gene: TRBV19
abundance: few
d_gene: TRBD2
CDR3nt: TGTGCCAGTAGTATCTCGGGACTAGCTAATGAGCAGTTCTTC
CDR3aa: CASSISGLANEQFF

j_gene: TRBJ2-7
v_gene: TRBV19
abundance: -
d_gene: -
CDR3nt: TGTGCCAGTAGTATATTTCCTGGCAGCTCCTACGAGCAGTACTTC
CDR3aa: CASSIFPGSSYEQYF

j_gene: TRBJ1-4
v_gene: TRBV7-9
abundance: -
d_gene: -
CDR3nt: TGTGCCACCGATGATTTTGGTAATGAAAAACTGTTTTTT
CDR3aa: CATDDFGNEKLFF

j_gene: TRBJ2-7
v_gene: TRBV5-4
abundance: -
d_gene: TRBD1
CDR3nt: TGTGCCAGCAGCCTTGATAAGGGGGCGCGCAACGAGCAGTACTTC
CDR3aa: CASSLDKGARNEQYF

j_gene: TRBJ2-1
v_gene: TRBV20-1
abundance: -
d_gene: -
CDR3nt: TGCAGTGCTTTGGGAAATGAGCAGTTCTTC
CDR3aa: CSALGNEQFF

j_gene: TRBJ2-1
v_gene: TRBV7-2
abundance: -
d_gene: -
CDR3nt: TGTGCCAGCAGCTCGCGGACGAAAGGCGATGAGCAGTTCTTC
CDR3aa: CASSSRTKGDEQFF

j_gene: TRBJ2-1
v_gene: TRBV7-9
abundance: -
d_gene: TRBD2
CDR3nt: TGTGCCAGCAGCCTCACCGTGGGGGGGGTTGGCGATGAGCAGTTCTTC
CDR3aa: CASSLTVGGVGDEQFF

j_gene: TRBJ1-5
v_gene: TRBV28
abundance: -
d_gene: -
CDR3nt: TGTGCCAGCAGTTTGTGGGGGGTGGCTCAGCCCCAGCATTTT
CDR3aa: CASSLWGVAQPQHF

j_gene: TRBJ2-7
v_gene: TRBV5-1
abundance: -
d_gene: -
CDR3nt: TGCGCCAGCAGCCCCCAGGGGGGACTGAGTCGCTACGAGCAGTACTTC
CDR3aa: CASSPQGGLSRYEQYF

j_gene: TRBJ2-5
v_gene: TRBV7-3
abundance: -
d_gene: -
CDR3nt: TGTGCCAGCAGCCCGACGGGCGCTCAAGAGACCCAGTACTTC
CDR3aa: CASSPTGAQETQYF

j_gene: TRBJ1-4
v_gene: TRBV7-2
abundance: few
d_gene: TRBD1
CDR3nt: TGTGCCAGCTCAGACAGGGGGAGTGAAAAACTGTTTTTT
CDR3aa: CASSDRGSEKLFF

j_gene: TRBJ1-1
v_gene: TRBV7-9
abundance: -
d_gene: TRBD1
CDR3nt: TGTGCCAGCAGCCCACCTAATGACAGGGCGAAGAGCACTGAAGCTTTCTTT
CDR3aa: CASSPPNDRAKSTEAFF

j_gene: TRBJ2-1
v_gene: TRBV19
abundance: -
d_gene: TRBD2
CDR3nt: TGTGCCAGTAGTGGACCACTAGCGGGTGAGCAGTTCTTC
CDR3aa: CASSGPLAGEQFF

j_gene: TRBJ2-1
v_gene: TRBV5-1
abundance: -
d_gene: TRBD2
CDR3nt: TGCGCCAGCAGCTTTAGCGGGAGGGCCTACAATGAGCAGTTCTTC
CDR3aa: CASSFSGRAYNEQFF

j_gene: TRBJ1-2
v_gene: TRBV28
abundance: -
d_gene: TRBD1
CDR3nt: TGTGCCAGCAGTTCCAGGACAGGAGACGGCTACACCTTC
CDR3aa: CASSSRTGDGYTF

j_gene: TRBJ2-5
v_gene: TRBV28
abundance: -
d_gene: -
CDR3nt: TGTGCCAGCAGTTTTAACTCCAGGGGGAGGCGAGAGACCCAGTACTTC
CDR3aa: CASSFNSRGRRETQYF

j_gene: TRBJ1-2
v_gene: TRBV28
abundance: -
d_gene: -
CDR3nt: TGTGCCAGCAGCCCCGAACTCTATGGCTACACCTTC
CDR3aa: CASSPELYGYTF

j_gene: TRBJ1-3
v_gene: TRBV5-1
abundance: -
d_gene: -
CDR3nt: TGCGCCAGCAGCTCAACATCTGGAAACACCATATATTTT
CDR3aa: CASSSTSGNTIYF

j_gene: TRBJ1-2
v_gene: TRBV9
abundance: -
d_gene: -
CDR3nt: TGTGCCAGCAGCTTCGAGGACACTGGCTACACCTTC
CDR3aa: CASSFEDTGYTF

j_gene: TRBJ1-1
v_gene: TRBV7-9
abundance: -
d_gene: TRBD1
CDR3nt: TGTGCCAGCAGCCCCGGGACAGGGTGGAACACTGAAGCTTTCTTT
CDR3aa: CASSPGTGWNTEAFF

j_gene: TRBJ2-1
v_gene: TRBV18
abundance: -
d_gene: TRBD2
CDR3nt: TGTGCCAGCTCACCCCTAGCGGGAGGGCCCGGGGGCGGTACTGAGCAGTTCTTC
CDR3aa: CASSPLAGGPGGGTEQFF

j_gene: TRBJ2-2
v_gene: TRBV19
abundance: -
d_gene: TRBD1
CDR3nt: TGTGCCAGCGACAGGGGTCGAGGGGAGCTGTTTTTT
CDR3aa: CASDRGRGELFF

j_gene: TRBJ1-5
v_gene: TRBV15
abundance: -
d_gene: -
CDR3nt: TGTGCCACCAGCAAACAGGGAAATAGCAATCAGCCCCAGCATTTT
CDR3aa: CATSKQGNSNQPQHF